The next 4 T cell receptor beta chains were all read from a single sample in a study of blood T cell repertoires in COVID-19 (dated by TCRdb to about 2020). Libraries were constructed by the immunoSEQ multiplex PCR assay. The table comes from immuneACCESS by way of TCRdb, which keeps in-frame sequences with V and J called. Part of the clones is missing from these tables; in studies checked, under half for an unresolved V gene and the rest for unknown reasons. The sample includes about 64,000 clones, with 70% to 85% observed a single time. The top ten clones comprise roughly 6% of the sample. Sequenced: peripheral blood. The receptor source for this set is a woman aged 55-70 years with acute or convalescent COVID-19.

V is TRBV5-1 and J is TRBJ2-3; 11 bases fit TRBD1. The CDR3 runs 14 residues. Germline values: CDR1 SGHRS, CDR2 YFSETQ. The V gene end was trimmed by 7 bases and the J gene end by 6 bases; junction bases not matched to a gene: 7. The CDR3 sequence is CASAGTGGSDTQYF. The CDR3 DNA is TGCGCCAGCGCCGGGACAGGGGGTTCGGATACGCAGTATTTT.

V and J are TRBV30 and TRBJ1-6; D remains unclear. Germline V CDR1 and CDR2: GTSNPN, SVGIG (reference sequence). This CDR3 is 15 amino acids long. V dropped 2 bases and J dropped 4 bases, with 12 bases sitting between them. The chain's CDR3 is CAWSSPGIYNSPLHF. Here the CDR3 DNA reads TGTGCCTGGAGTTCCCCGGGGATTTATAATTCACCCCTCCACTTT.

This sequence joins TRBV9 and TRBJ1-3, with D hard to call. The CDR3 is made up of 13 amino acids. V was pared by 3 bases and J by 0 bases, with 4 bases between. Germline V gene data show CDR1 as SGDLS and CDR2 as YYNGEE. CDR3 nucleotide sequence: TGTGCCAGCAGCGCCCACTCTGGAAACACCATATATTTT. Amino acid sequence: CASSAHSGNTIYF.

This chain uses TRBV5-6 with TRBJ2-1; D is perhaps TRBD2 (6 bases). V lost 4 bases and J lost 2, with 13 bases in between. This CDR3 has 15 amino acids. CDR1 and CDR2 from the germline V gene are SGHDT and YYEEEE. The CDR3 DNA is TGTGCCAGCAGCCGCCGGGGGACCCCCTACAATGAGCAGTTCTTC. This sequence encodes CASSRRGTPYNEQFF.